This entry concerns a single TCR beta chain. Its antigen is as yet unknown. The germline V gene encodes CDR1 MNHEY and CDR2 SVGAGI. This CDR3 spans 13 amino acids. V was shortened by 5 bases and J by 6 bases, with 11 bases between the two germline ends. These data belong to a study of T cell responses to AZD1222 COVID-19 vaccine. For the study at large: Second doses were pooled across both intervals (about 4 or about 12 weeks). Overall study findings and caveats: Sampling that yielded the repertoires occurred only after the peak T cell response.

Clones were sequenced by immunoSEQ multiplex PCR, and TCRdb holds only the in-frame ones, with some missing. The table shows 120,000 to 150,000 clones, with 75% to 90% occurring only once. Sequenced here: peripheral blood, sampled on day 0 of AZD1222 vaccination. J is TRBJ2-1 and V is TRBV6-5, with D possibly matching TRBD2 (6 bases). This TCR was sampled from an adult in good health. CDR3 nucleotide sequence: TGTGCCAGCAGTACGGGGGAGTTCAATGAGCAGTTCTTC. This sequence encodes CASSTGEFNEQFF.